This paragraph reports one T cell receptor beta chain. The specificity of this receptor is unknown. No base quality values were provided; no much bigger clone lies one nucleotide off. Whole blood was collected in K2EDTA tubes by collaborating institutions according to the institutions' own protocols. For TCRbeta analysis, collaborators shipped samples in one of three forms: frozen whole blood, isolated PBMCs, or DNA extracted from either of those sample types. This sample stems from a study of blood T cell repertoires in COVID-19 (TCRdb year 2020). For the wider study: Collaborator samples came from the United States, Italy and Spain and covered acute and convalescent phases of COVID-19. The material from the prospective study consisted of cDNA or gDNA derived from T cells, B-cell-depleted T cells, or PBMCs. Deeply sampled blood TCRbeta repertoires from subjects exposed to, actively infected with, or recovered from COVID-19 were included in the dataset. The repertoires were released in a freely available public database intended as a resource for research on the immune response to SARS-CoV-2. Samples were obtained from the ongoing ImmuneRACE study (first 160 participants) and from roughly 1,300 subjects provided by 6 global collaborators. The sample metadata nearly always contained a de-identified subject ID, COVID-19 status, age in years and sex. Where HLA class I and class II types were available, the types were taken from metadata supplied by the sample provider, not from assay-based typing. The investigation overall reported the following: The amount of clinical and demographic metadata varied by source and participant and was provided uncurated.

The immunoSEQ Assay, a bias-controlled multiplex PCR, was used to amplify TCRbeta CDR3 regions from genomic DNA. Regarding the original processing steps: Within the assay, amplification of reference gene primers was used to estimate how many nucleated cells each sample contained. To quantify the absolute abundance of each unique TCRbeta CDR3 rearrangement, sequence reads were collapsed and filtered. For each sample, productive Simpson clonality was calculated as the square root of Simpson's diversity index over productive rearrangements. TCRdb mirrors the immuneACCESS table, restricted to in-frame sequences. Some clones are absent from its copies; in checked studies, under half trace to an unresolved V gene, and the reason for the others is unknown. V and J calls and clone size follow that table, whereas D and trimming were derived from the DNA. The sample table contains over 250,000 clones; only one count was recorded for roughly 77% of them. The leading ten clones occupy around 3.2% of the sample.

The CDR3 numbers 14 residues from cysteine through phenylalanine. Only the CDR3 DNA stays, 42 bases, in frame from base 1. Here V drops 5 bases and J drops 4 bases, and the junction holds 6 bases not matched to any gene. In the germline V gene, CDR1 corresponds to SGHVS and CDR2 to FQNEAQ. This receptor was obtained from a woman older than 75 with acute or convalescent COVID-19. The sample taken for sequencing was peripheral blood. The rearranged segments are TRBV7-8 and TRBJ2-3, with TRBD1 matching 7 junction bases. The nucleotides read TGTGCCAGCAGCCGAGACAGGGCCCCAGATACGCAGTATTTT. This is translated as CASSRDRAPDTQYF.